The 10 T cell receptor beta chains listed next were all sequenced from one sample in a study of T cells expressing NK-cell markers. TCRdb reanalyzed the 5' RACE reads and collapses them to one entry per CDR3 protein, without DNA. The sample has 550,000 or so distinct CDR3 sequences. Source material: blood T cells: a sorted CD56 or NKG2C T cell subset, CD4+ or CD8+ T cells, or bulk PBMC T cells (not recorded which). These receptor sequences come from a man younger than 35 in good health.

This chain joins TRBV6-2 or TRBV6-3 and TRBJ2-1; TCRdb outputs TRBD2, but without DNA this stays unchecked. The germline CDR1 and CDR2 sequences are MNHEY and SVGEGT. The CDR3 is 15 amino acids. The CDR3 protein is CASSSSGREVNEQFF.

This sequence joins TRBV10-3 and TRBJ2-1; TCRdb selects TRBD2, and the lack of DNA leaves this call unchecked. Per germline, CDR1 ENHRY and CDR2 SYGVKD. The CDR3 runs 14 residues. CDR3: CAISESAGGGQPFF.

This chain uses TRBV20-1 with TRBJ2-3; TCRdb reports TRBD2, a call that lacks DNA to check it against. Germline V CDR1 and CDR2: DFQATT, SNEGSKA (reference sequence). The CDR3 runs to 15 residues. The CDR3 loop is CSARRGLAPTDTQYF.

The V and J genes are TRBV15 and TRBJ2-1; the TCRdb call, TRBD2, lacks DNA for checking. Germline CDR1 is LNHNV and CDR2 is YYDKDF (reference sequence). The CDR3 consists of 16 residues. The CDR3 sequence: CATSRTRSGGPHEQFF.

The chain has TRBV7-9 and TRBJ2-2; as DNA is missing, the TRBD2 call by TCRdb cannot be tested. CDR3 size: 19 residues. Germline-derived CDR1 and CDR2 are SEHNR and FQNEAQ (reference sequence). The CDR3 spells CASSPSVVPGTRNTGELFF.

This chain connects TRBV7-6 to TRBJ2-3; the D call of TRBD2 rests on TCRdb alone, since no DNA is present to check it. Germline V gives CDR1 SGHVS, CDR2 FNYEAQ. The CDR3 is made up of 16 amino acids. CDR3 region: CASSLVVGPMADTQYF.

The gene calls are TRBV30 and TRBJ2-1. CDR1 and CDR2 (germline): GTSNPN, SVGIG (reference sequence). The CDR3 extends over 11 amino acids. CDR3 amino acids: CAWSVKSEQFF.

CDR3: CASSPEWGGREQYF. This chain uses TRBV7-2 with TRBJ2-7; the D call of TRBD1 rests on TCRdb alone, since no DNA is present to check it. The CDR3 extends over 14 amino acids. The germline gives CDR1 SGHTA, CDR2 FQGNSA.

The chain combines TRBV18 with TRBJ2-1; the TCRdb call, TRBD1, lacks DNA for checking. Germline values: CDR1 KGHSH, CDR2 LQKENI. The CDR3 has 16 amino acids. CDR3 loop: CASSRQNRAGNNEQFF.

The gene calls are TRBV7-6 and TRBJ2-7. Germline V gene lookup returns CDR1 SGHVS and CDR2 FNYEAQ. The CDR3 runs 13 residues. The CDR3 here is CASSLEEFYEQYF.